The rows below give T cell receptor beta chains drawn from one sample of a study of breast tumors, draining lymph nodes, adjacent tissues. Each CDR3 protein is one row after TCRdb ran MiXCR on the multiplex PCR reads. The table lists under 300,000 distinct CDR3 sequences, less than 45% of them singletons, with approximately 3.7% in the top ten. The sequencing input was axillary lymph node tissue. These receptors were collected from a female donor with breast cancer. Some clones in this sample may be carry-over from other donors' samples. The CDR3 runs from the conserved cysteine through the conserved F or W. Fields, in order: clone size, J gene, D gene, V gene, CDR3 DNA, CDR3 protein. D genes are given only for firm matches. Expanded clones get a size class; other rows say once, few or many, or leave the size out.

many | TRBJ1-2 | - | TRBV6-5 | TGTGCCAGCAGTTACTCGAGGGCAGGACGCGAGGGCTACACCTTC | CASSYSRAGREGYTF
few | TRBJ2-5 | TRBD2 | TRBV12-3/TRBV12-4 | TGTGCCAGCAGCCTCACACGACTAGCGGGGGGGCCTTGGGAGACCCAGTACTTC | CASSLTRLAGGPWETQYF
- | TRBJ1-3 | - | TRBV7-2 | TGTGCCAGCAGCCAGGGCCTCTCTGGAAACACCATATATTTT | CASSQGLSGNTIYF
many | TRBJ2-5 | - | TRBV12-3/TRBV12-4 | TGTGCCAGCAGTTTCATGGGCGCGGCAGAGACCCAGTACTTC | CASSFMGAAETQYF
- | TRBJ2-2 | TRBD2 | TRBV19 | TGTGCCAGTAGTTTGGGTAGCGGGGGGACGGGAACCGGGGAGCTGTTTTTT | CASSLGSGGTGTGELFF
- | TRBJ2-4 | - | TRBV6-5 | TGTGCCAGCTCCCAAGGGGGAGCCAAAAACATTCAGTACTTC | CASSQGGAKNIQYF
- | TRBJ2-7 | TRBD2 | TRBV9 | TGTGCCAGCAGCGTAGAGCGGGGGGTCTCCTACGAGCAGTACTTC | CASSVERGVSYEQYF
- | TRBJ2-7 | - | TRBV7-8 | TGTGCCAGCAGCTTAGGGCAAAGGGTGTCCTACGAGCAGTACTTC | CASSLGQRVSYEQYF
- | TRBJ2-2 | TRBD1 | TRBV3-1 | TGTGCCAGCAGCCAAGAAGGGACAGGGGGGACCGGGGAGCTGTTTTTT | CASSQEGTGGTGELFF
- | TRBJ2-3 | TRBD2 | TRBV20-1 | TGCAGTGCTAGATGGACTAGCGGAGACACAGATACGCAGTATTTT | CSARWTSGDTDTQYF
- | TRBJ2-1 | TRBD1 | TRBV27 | TGTGCCAGCAGTTTCCAGCTCGGGACAGGGGGGAATGAGCAGTTCTTC | CASSFQLGTGGNEQFF
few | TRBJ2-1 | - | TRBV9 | TGTGCTAGAGGGGGTGGGTCCTACAATGAGCAGTTCTTC | CARGGGSYNEQFF
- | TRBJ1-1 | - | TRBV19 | TGTGCCAGTAGTATTGGGACGGGAAGGGCTGAAGCTTTCTTT | CASSIGTGRAEAFF
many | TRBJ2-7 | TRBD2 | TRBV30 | TGTGCCTGGAGTGTTAGGACTAGCGGGAGGGCCGTGCAGTACTTC | CAWSVRTSGRAVQYF
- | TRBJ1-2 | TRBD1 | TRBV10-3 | TGTGCCACTGGACAGGCAAACTATGGCTACACCTTC | CATGQANYGYTF
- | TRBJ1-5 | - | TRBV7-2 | TGTGCCAGCAGGGCCGGGACTAGTGTTGAGACCCAGCATTTT | CASRAGTSVETQHF
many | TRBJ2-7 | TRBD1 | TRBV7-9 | TGTGCCAGCAGCTCCGGGACAGCCAGCTCCTACGAGCAGTACTTC | CASSSGTASSYEQYF
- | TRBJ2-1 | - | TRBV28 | TGTGCCAGCAGTTTAGGACGCTTCAATGAGCAGTTCTTC | CASSLGRFNEQFF
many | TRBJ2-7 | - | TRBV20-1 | TGCAGTGCTAGAGATTTCTTGTCCCTCGGACGTAAATCAGACTACGAGCAGTACTTC | CSARDFLSLGRKSDYEQYF
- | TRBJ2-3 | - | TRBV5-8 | TGTGCCAGCAGCATGGACGGGGGAGATACGCAGTATTTT | CASSMDGGDTQYF
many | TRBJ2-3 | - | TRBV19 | TGTGCCAATAGTATCGGCAGGGGCACAGATACGCAGTATTTT | CANSIGRGTDTQYF
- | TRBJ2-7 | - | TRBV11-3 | - | CASSFYICSARSASGAPYEQYF
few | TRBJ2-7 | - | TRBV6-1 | TGTGCCAGCAGTGAAGCGCATGTTCCAGGGACCTACGAGCAGTACTTC | CASSEAHVPGTYEQYF
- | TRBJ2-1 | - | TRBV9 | TGTGCCAGCAGCGTAGGGGGGATACCCTACAATGAGCAGTTCTTC | CASSVGGIPYNEQFF
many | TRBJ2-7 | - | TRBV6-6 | TGTGCCAGCACACCAGGGGACACTACGGCCTACGAGCAGTACTTC | CASTPGDTTAYEQYF
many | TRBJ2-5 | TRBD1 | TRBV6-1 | TGTGCCAGACGAACAGGGGGCCGAGAGACCCAGTACTTC | CARRTGGRETQYF
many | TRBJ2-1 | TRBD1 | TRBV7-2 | TGTGCCAGCAGCTCCGGACAGGGGGCTTCCTACAATGAGCAGTTCTTC | CASSSGQGASYNEQFF
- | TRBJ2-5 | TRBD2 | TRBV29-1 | TGCAGCGTAGGGACTAGCGGGCAAGAGACCCAGTACTTC | CSVGTSGQETQYF